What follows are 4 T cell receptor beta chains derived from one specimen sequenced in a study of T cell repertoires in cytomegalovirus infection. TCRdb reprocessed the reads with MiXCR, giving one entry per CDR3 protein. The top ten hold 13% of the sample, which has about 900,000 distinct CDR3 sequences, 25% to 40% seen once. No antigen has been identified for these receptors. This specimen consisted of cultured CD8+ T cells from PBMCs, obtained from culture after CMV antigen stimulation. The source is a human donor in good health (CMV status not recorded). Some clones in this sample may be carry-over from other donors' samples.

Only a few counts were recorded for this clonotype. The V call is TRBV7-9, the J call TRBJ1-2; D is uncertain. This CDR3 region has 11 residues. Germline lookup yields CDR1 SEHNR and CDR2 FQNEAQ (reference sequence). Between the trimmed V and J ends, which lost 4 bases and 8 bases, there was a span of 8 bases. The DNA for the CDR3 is TGTGCCAGCAGCTCCGCGGTGGGCTACACCTTC. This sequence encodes CASSSAVGYTF.

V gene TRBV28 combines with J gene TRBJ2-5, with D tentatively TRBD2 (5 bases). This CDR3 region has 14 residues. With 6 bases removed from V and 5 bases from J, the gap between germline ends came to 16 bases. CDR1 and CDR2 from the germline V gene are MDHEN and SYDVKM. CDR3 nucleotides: TGTGCCAGCAGCCCCCGGACTGTGTTGGAGACCCAGTACTTC. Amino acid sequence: CASSPRTVLETQYF.

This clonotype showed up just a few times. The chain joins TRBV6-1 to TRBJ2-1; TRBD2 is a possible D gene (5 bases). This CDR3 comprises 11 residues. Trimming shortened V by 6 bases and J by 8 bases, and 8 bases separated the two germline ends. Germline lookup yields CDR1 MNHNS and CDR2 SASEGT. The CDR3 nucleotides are TGTGCCAGCAGGATCGGGGATGAGCAGTTCTTC. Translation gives CASRIGDEQFF.

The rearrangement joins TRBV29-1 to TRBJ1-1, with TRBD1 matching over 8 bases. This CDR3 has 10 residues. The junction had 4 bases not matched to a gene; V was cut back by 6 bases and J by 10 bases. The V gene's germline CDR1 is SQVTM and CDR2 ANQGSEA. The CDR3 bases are TGCAGCGTCCCCGGACAGGGAGCTTTCTTT. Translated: CSVPGQGAFF.